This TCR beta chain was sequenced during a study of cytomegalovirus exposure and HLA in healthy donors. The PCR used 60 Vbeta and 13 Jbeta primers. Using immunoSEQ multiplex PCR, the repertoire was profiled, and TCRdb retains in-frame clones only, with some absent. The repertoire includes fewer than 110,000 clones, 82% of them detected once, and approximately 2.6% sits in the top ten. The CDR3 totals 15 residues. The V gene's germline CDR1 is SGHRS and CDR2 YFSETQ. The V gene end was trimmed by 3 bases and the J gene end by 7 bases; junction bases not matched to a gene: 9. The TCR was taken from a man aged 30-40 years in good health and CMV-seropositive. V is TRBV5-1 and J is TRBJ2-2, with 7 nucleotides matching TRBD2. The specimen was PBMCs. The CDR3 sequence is CASSSEGRAIGELFF. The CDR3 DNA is TGCGCCAGCAGCTCCGAAGGGAGGGCCATCGGGGAGCTGTTTTTT.